Presented here are 11 T cell receptor beta chains from one specimen sequenced in a study of vaccination and CD4 T cells after COVID-19. Sequencing of DNA taken from cultured CD4+ T cells relied on the Oncomine TCR Beta short-read assay. TCRdb independently ran MiXCR on the PCR reads; one entry per CDR3 protein. In the table there are some 18,000 distinct CDR3 sequences, over 55% of which are singletons. Treatment noted: 10-day PBMC culture with coronavirus spike peptide pools or control peptides (ViraFEST assay). These receptors' targets are unknown. Sequenced here: CD4+ T cells from blood, cultured in vitro, sampled after SARS-CoV-2 vaccination. These receptors were collected from a human donor who had recovered from COVID-19.

Of note for this clonotype: Mismatch with germline at one junction end may stem from a read error. V and J are TRBV19 and TRBJ2-3; TRBD2 is a possible D gene (6 bases). From germline, CDR1 is LNHDA and CDR2 SQIVND (reference sequence). There are 12 residues in the CDR3. In DNA, the CDR3 is TGTGCAACTAGCCCTTACACAGATAGGCAGTATTTT. This translates into CATSPYTDRQYF.

The gene calls are TRBV20-1 and TRBJ1-2, with 9 bases that match TRBD1. The CDR3 totals 12 residues. From germline, CDR1 is DFQATT and CDR2 SNEGSKA (reference sequence). Trimming removed 6 bases from V and 4 bases from J; junction bases left unmatched: 3. In DNA, the CDR3 is TGCAGTGCGAAACAGGGGGCCTATGGCTACACCTTC. Translation gives CSAKQGAYGYTF.

This clonotype appeared a few times. The V gene is TRBV20-1, the J gene TRBJ1-2, with 9 bases matching TRBD1. V lost 1 base, J lost 6 bases, and 0 bases stayed unmatched. Germline V gene sequence: CDR1 DFQATT, CDR2 SNEGSKA (reference sequence). CDR3 size: 12 residues. CDR3 sequence reads: CSARGTGDGYTF. In DNA, the CDR3 is TGCAGTGCTAGAGGGACAGGGGATGGCTACACCTTC.

The rearrangement links TRBV2 to TRBJ1-5; D unclear. Per the germline V gene, CDR1 is SNHLY and CDR2 is FYNNEI. The CDR3 is 15 amino acids. V dropped 3 bases and J dropped 3 bases, with 12 bases sitting between them. CDR3 residues: CASSEYSLNNQPQHF. The DNA of the CDR3 is TGTGCCAGCAGTGAGTACAGCCTAAACAATCAGCCCCAGCATTTT.

The chain couples TRBV20-1 to TRBJ2-7, with D possibly being TRBD1 or TRBD2 (6 bases each). Trimming pared 1 base from V and 4 bases from J, leaving 11 bases between. The germline V gene encodes CDR1 DFQATT and CDR2 SNEGSKA (reference sequence). CDR3 length: 13 residues. Here the CDR3 reads CSARGQEGYEQYF. In DNA, the CDR3 is TGCAGTGCTAGAGGACAGGAGGGGTACGAGCAGTACTTC.

This clonotype occurred a few times. The chain is built from TRBV4-1 and TRBJ1-1; the match to TRBD1 covers 8 bases. The length of the CDR3 is 14 residues. V lost 4 bases and J lost 7; bases outside the gene matches: 8. Looked up from germline, CDR1 is MGHRA and CDR2 is YSYEKL. The CDR3 sequence: CASSLTGVRGEAFF. The CDR3 bases are TGCGCCAGCAGCCTGACAGGGGTTCGGGGTGAAGCTTTCTTT.

The chain couples TRBV2 to TRBJ1-1, with D perhaps matching TRBD1 (5 bases). Germline V CDR1 and CDR2: SNHLY, FYNNEI. Trimming took off 2 bases at V and 11 bases at J, with 9 bases between the two ends. This CDR3 comprises 11 residues. CDR3 DNA sequence: TGTGCCAGCAGTGAAATAGGGGATGCTTTCTTT. It codes for CASSEIGDAFF.

The J gene is TRBJ2-4, the V gene TRBV15; no firm D call. Germline V CDR1 and CDR2: LNHNV, YYDKDF (reference sequence). Trimming took 1 base from V and 3 from J, leaving 22 bases between them. The CDR3 has 19 amino acids. CDR3 sequence reads: CATSRVTLGRQLGKNIQYF. CDR3 coding DNA: TGTGCCACCAGCAGAGTAACTCTGGGCAGGCAGCTAGGCAAAAACATTCAGTACTTC.

This clonotype came up a few times. The rearrangement links TRBV6-4 to TRBJ1-1, with 7 nucleotides matching TRBD1. This CDR3 contains 13 residues. Losses at the gene ends were 6 bases for V and 5 bases for J; bases not matched to a gene: 6. Germline lookup yields CDR1 MRHNA and CDR2 SNTAGT. The CDR3 loop is CASSRQGGTEAFF. CDR3 nucleotides: TGTGCCAGCAGCCGACAGGGAGGGACTGAAGCTTTCTTT.

DNA of the CDR3: TGTGCCAGCAGCCAAGCCAGGGTATCTAGTGGCTACACCTTC. It encodes CASSQARVSSGYTF. The chain carries TRBV14 and TRBJ1-2; the D gene is possibly TRBD1 (5 bases). CDR1 SGHDN and CDR2 FVKESK come from the germline V gene. This CDR3 comprises 14 residues. With 1 base removed from V and 7 bases from J, the gap between germline ends came to 13 bases. Supplemented by reference TRBV14 and TRBJ1-2, the full variable domain reads EAGVTQFPSHSVIEKGQTVTLRCDPISGHDNLYWYRRVMGKEIKFLLHFVKESKQDESGMPNNRFLAERTGGTYSTLKVQPAELEDSGVYFCASSQARVSSGYTFGSGTRLTVV.

This clonotype occurred a few times. At one end the junction does not follow the germline gene, possibly because of a read error. The chain recombines TRBV20-1 with TRBJ2-1; 7 bases are shared with TRBD2. This CDR3 comprises 14 residues. CDR1 and CDR2 (germline): DFQATT, SNEGSKA (reference sequence). The CDR3 bases are TGCAGTGCTTGGGATAGCGGGTTGAATCGAGAGCGGTTCTTC. Residues: CSAWDSGLNRERFF.